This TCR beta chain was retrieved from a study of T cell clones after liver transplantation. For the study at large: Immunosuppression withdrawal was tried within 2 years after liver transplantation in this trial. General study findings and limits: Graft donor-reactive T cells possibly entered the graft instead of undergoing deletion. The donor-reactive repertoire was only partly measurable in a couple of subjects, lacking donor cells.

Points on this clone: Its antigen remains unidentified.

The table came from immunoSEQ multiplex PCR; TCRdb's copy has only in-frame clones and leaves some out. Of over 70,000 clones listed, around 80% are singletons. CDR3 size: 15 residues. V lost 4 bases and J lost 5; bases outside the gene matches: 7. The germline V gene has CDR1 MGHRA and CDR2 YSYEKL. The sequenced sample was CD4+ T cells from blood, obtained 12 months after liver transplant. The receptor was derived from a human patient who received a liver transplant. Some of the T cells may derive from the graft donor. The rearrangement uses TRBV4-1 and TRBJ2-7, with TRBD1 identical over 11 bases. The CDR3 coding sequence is TGCGCCAGCAGCCCAGGGACAGGGGGGGCGAACGAGCAGTACTTC. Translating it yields CASSPGTGGANEQYF.